This T cell receptor beta chain was retrieved from a study of shared clonotypes between healthy human individuals. Partitioning of CD4+ cells yielded a CD45RA+ naive subset and a CD45RA-negative memory subset. Regarding this clone: Its specificity is not known. Within the sample, other DNA sequences also encode this same CDR3.

Findings and caveats of the study: Apart from blood, nothing was sampled; tissue repertoires likely differ. The donor pool, a small one, limited the genetic and exposure-history diversity represented.

Germline CDR1 SQVTM, CDR2 ANQGSEA. The CDR3 has 11 residues. V gave up 4 bases and J gave up 4 bases, with 5 bases separating them. TCRdb's copy holds only in-frame clones and misses some; the assay was immunoSEQ multiplex PCR. This sample has about 2.4 million clones, with over 85% found just once. The chain uses TRBV29-1 and TRBJ2-1; D gene ambiguous. The source material was naive CD4+ T cells from PBMCs. As to subset: CD45RA+ positively selected. This TCR was recovered from a man aged 18 to 35 in good health. Some clones in this sample may be carry-over from other donors' samples. CDR3 loop: CSVGRYNEQFF. Written as DNA, the CDR3 is TGCAGCGTTGGGAGATACAATGAGCAGTTCTTC.